A single sample is the source of the 15 T cell receptor beta chains below, sequenced in a study of blood T cell repertoires in COVID-19. Repertoires were generated with immunoSEQ multiplex PCR, while TCRdb's copy carries only in-frame clones and drops some. The data contain 300,000 to 350,000 clones, about nine tenths of them singletons. Input material: peripheral blood. The receptors derive from a man aged 30 to 45 with COVID-19, enrolled during active disease.

The chain employs TRBV7-7 and TRBJ1-4, with TRBD1 matching over 8 bases. This CDR3 contains 15 residues. V dropped 3 bases and J dropped 5; count of bases not matched to a gene: 5. Per germline, CDR1 SSHAT and CDR2 FNYEAQ (reference sequence). The CDR3, as DNA: TGTGCCAGCAGCTTGGGGACAGGCTCGAATGAAAAACTGTTTTTT. The encoded protein is CASSLGTGSNEKLFF.

The CDR3 DNA follows: TGCAGCGTTGACCCAGGGGGCCTTGGGGAGACCCAGTACTTC. Translation: CSVDPGGLGETQYF. The chain links TRBV29-1 to TRBJ2-5; TRBD1 aligns across 8 bases. V shed 3 bases, J shed 5 bases, and the junction held 8 bases outside the gene matches. The CDR3 is made up of 14 amino acids. Germline-derived CDR1 and CDR2 are SQVTM and ANQGSEA.

V gene TRBV6-5 combines with J gene TRBJ2-1; 8 bases are shared with TRBD2. The CDR3 covers 14 residues. V lost 4 bases and J lost 7; bases outside the gene matches: 6. From germline, CDR1 is MNHEY and CDR2 SVGAGI. In DNA form, the CDR3 reads TGTGCCAGCAGTTCCCCCCGGGGGGGGAATGAGCAGTTCTTC. As protein: CASSSPRGGNEQFF.

The sample holds a few counts of this clone. The V call is TRBV5-1, the J call TRBJ2-7, with D possibly being TRBD1 (6 bases). V lost 0 bases, J lost 2 bases, and 12 bases lay in between. Per the germline V gene, CDR1 is SGHRS and CDR2 is YFSETQ. The CDR3 runs to 15 residues. CDR3 amino acids: CASSLEGVRTYEQYF. The CDR3 DNA reads TGCGCCAGCAGCTTGGAGGGGGTCCGGACCTACGAGCAGTACTTC. The entire variable domain, with the rest obtained from reference TRBV5-1 and TRBJ2-7, is as follows: KAGVTQTPRYLIKTRGQQVTLSCSPISGHRSVSWYQQTPGQGLQFLFEYFSETQRNKGNFPGRFSGRQFSNSRSEMNVSTLELGDSALYLCASSLEGVRTYEQYFGPGTRLTVT.

The chain couples TRBV15 to TRBJ1-2; unclear D gene. The CDR3 extends over 12 amino acids. V gave up 1 base and J gave up 7 bases, with 7 bases separating them. The germline V gene encodes CDR1 LNHNV and CDR2 YYDKDF (reference sequence). The CDR3 region has the DNA TGTGCCACCAGCAGAGCAGGATCTGGCTACACCTTC. Encoded protein: CATSRAGSGYTF.

Here the CDR3 reads CASSLLSSGGREQYF. CDR3 sequence (DNA): TGTGCCAGCAGTTTATTGTCTAGCGGAGGGAGGGAGCAGTACTTC. J is TRBJ2-7 and V is TRBV27; 7 bases map to TRBD2. Germline V gene data show CDR1 as MNHEY and CDR2 as SMNVEV (reference sequence). The CDR3 runs to 15 residues. J lost 7 bases, V lost 1 base, and 10 bases had no gene match.

V gene TRBV7-3 combines with J gene TRBJ2-1, with TRBD1 matching over 9 bases. The CDR3 has 15 amino acids. The germline CDR1 and CDR2 sequences are SGHTA and FQGTGA. V lost 5 bases, J lost 2 bases, and 4 bases stayed unmatched. CDR3 protein: CASSQQGATYNEQFF. In DNA form, the CDR3 reads TGTGCCAGCAGCCAACAGGGGGCTACCTACAATGAGCAGTTCTTC.

The chain is built from TRBV11-2 and TRBJ2-3, with D tentatively TRBD1 (5 bases). This CDR3 contains 13 residues. CDR1 is SGHAT and CDR2 is FQNNGV in the germline V gene. V was pared by 4 bases and J by 4 bases, with 9 bases between. The CDR3 loop reads CASSSQQADTQYF. CDR3 in DNA: TGTGCCAGCAGCTCTCAACAGGCAGATACGCAGTATTTT.

The chain joins TRBV6-6 to TRBJ1-6; the D gene is possibly TRBD1 (5 bases). In germline, CDR1 is MNHNY, CDR2 SVGAGI (reference sequence). The ends were cut back, 7 bases at V and 7 bases at J, with 14 bases in the middle. The CDR3 totals 14 residues. CDR3 DNA sequence: TGTGCCAGCACCGGGGAGGGGAAAAATTCACCCCTCCACTTT. Translated, it gives CASTGEGKNSPLHF.

The chain employs TRBV7-2 and TRBJ1-1, with D uncertain. From germline, CDR1 is SGHTA and CDR2 FQGNSA. This CDR3 has 13 amino acids. V was shortened by 5 bases and J by 4 bases, with 11 bases between the two germline ends. As DNA, the CDR3 is TGTGCCAGCAGCCGACCCGCGGGCACTGAAGCTTTCTTT. Protein product: CASSRPAGTEAFF.

This chain uses TRBV7-2 with TRBJ2-3; D possibly corresponds to TRBD1 (5 bases). Trimming left V 5 bases short and J 3 bases short, with 18 bases between. The CDR3 is 16 residues long. CDR1 and CDR2 (germline): SGHTA, FQGNSA. The CDR3 DNA reads as TGTGCCAGCAGCCCTAGTCGGCAAAGGGGTACAGATACGCAGTATTTT. Translating gives CASSPSRQRGTDTQYF.

V gene TRBV3-1 (or the pseudogene TRBV3-2) combines with J gene TRBJ2-1, with TRBD2 identical over 8 bases. Germline V gene data show CDR1 as LGHDT and CDR2 as YNNKEL (reference sequence). The ends lost 4 bases at V and 12 bases at J; junction bases unmatched: 8. The CDR3 extends over 13 amino acids. CDR3 sequence: CASSRPRGGLQFF. In nucleotides, the CDR3 is TGTGCCAGCAGCCGTCCGCGCGGGGGGTTGCAGTTCTTC.

The rearrangement links TRBV12-5 to TRBJ2-2; the match to TRBD1 covers 7 bases. The junction had 3 bases not matched to a gene; V was cut back by 5 bases and J by 0 bases. The CDR3 is 15 residues long. The germline CDR1 and CDR2 sequences are LGHNT and FRNRAP. CDR3 sequence reads: CASGPGQANTGELFF. CDR3 DNA: TGTGCTAGTGGTCCCGGACAGGCGAACACCGGGGAGCTGTTTTTT. The whole variable domain, remainder taken from reference TRBV12-5 and TRBJ2-2, is DARVTQTPRHKVTEMGQEVTMRCQPILGHNTVFWYRQTMMQGLELLAYFRNRAPLDDSGMPKDRFSAEMPDATLATLKIQPSEPRDSAVYFCASGPGQANTGELFFGEGSRLTVL.

The rearrangement joins TRBV5-1 to TRBJ2-1; tentatively, D is TRBD1 (6 bases). The CDR3 contains 14 residues. The V end was cut by 4 bases, the J end by 4 bases, with 12 bases between. The germline CDR1 and CDR2 sequences are SGHRS and YFSETQ. Here the CDR3 reads CASSTGQQYNEQFF. Written as DNA, the CDR3 is TGCGCCAGCAGCACGGGACAACAGTACAATGAGCAGTTCTTC.

This sequence joins TRBV14 and TRBJ2-1; 8 bases fit TRBD1. The germline V gene has CDR1 SGHDN and CDR2 FVKESK. CDR3 length: 13 residues. As DNA, the CDR3 is TGTTCACAGGGGGGCAGCTCCTACAATGAGCAGTTCTTC. Amino acid sequence: CSQGGSSYNEQFF. Filled out from reference TRBV14 and TRBJ2-1, the complete variable domain reads EAGVTQFPSHSVIEKGQTVTLRCDPISGHDNLYWYRRVMGKEIKFLLHFVKESKQDESGMPNNRFLAERTGGTYSTLKVQPAELEDSGVYFCSQGGSSYNEQFFGPGTRLTVL.